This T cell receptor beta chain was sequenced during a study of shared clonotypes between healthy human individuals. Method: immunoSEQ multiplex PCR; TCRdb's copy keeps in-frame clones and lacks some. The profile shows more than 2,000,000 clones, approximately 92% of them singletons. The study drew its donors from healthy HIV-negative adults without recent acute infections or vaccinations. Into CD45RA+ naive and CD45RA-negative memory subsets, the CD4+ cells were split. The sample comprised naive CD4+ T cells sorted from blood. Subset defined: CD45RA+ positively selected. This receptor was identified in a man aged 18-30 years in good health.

CDR3 sequence: CASGTRPGSGENTEAFF. The CDR3 DNA sequence: TGCGCCAGCGGCACTCGGCCGGGTTCGGGGGAGAACACTGAAGCTTTCTTT. This chain uses TRBV5-1 with TRBJ1-1; D possibly corresponds to TRBD1 (5 bases). CDR3 length: 17 residues. CDR1 is SGHRS, CDR2 YFSETQ, per germline. V was shortened by 7 bases and J by 1 base, with 23 bases between the two germline ends.